Listed below are T cell receptor beta chains from one sample, sequenced in a study of blood T cell repertoires in COVID-19. Only in-frame clones appear in the TCRdb table, and some are missing; sequencing was by immunoSEQ multiplex PCR. Seen here are tens of thousands of clones, roughly 90% observed once, and the top ten hold over 9%. Material for sequencing was peripheral blood. These receptors were taken from a human donor with acute or convalescent COVID-19. The donor label of this sample is uncertain. CDR3s include the opening cysteine and the closing phenylalanine or tryptophan. Fields, in order: CDR3 DNA, CDR3 protein, J gene, D gene, V gene, clone size. A D gene is named only where the DNA matches it firmly. The listing skips clone size in some rows; elsewhere it reads once, few, many or a size class.

CDR3nt: TGTGCCAGCAATGGCGGGGAAGAGACCCAGTACTTC; CDR3aa: CASNGGEETQYF; j_gene: TRBJ2-5; d_gene: NA; v_gene: TRBV2; abundance: NA
CDR3nt: TGTGCCAGCAGCCTTGTGGGGGCCTACACTGAAGCTTTCTTT; CDR3aa: CASSLVGAYTEAFF; j_gene: TRBJ1-1; d_gene: NA; v_gene: TRBV11-2; abundance: NA
CDR3nt: TGCAGCGGTGTCCTCGGGGGGGAGACCCAGTACTTC; CDR3aa: CSGVLGGETQYF; j_gene: TRBJ2-5; d_gene: TRBD2; v_gene: TRBV29-1; abundance: NA
CDR3nt: TGTGCCAGTAGTTTCCTAGCGGGAACGGAGCAGTTCTTC; CDR3aa: CASSFLAGTEQFF; j_gene: TRBJ2-1; d_gene: TRBD2; v_gene: TRBV19; abundance: once
CDR3nt: TGCGCCAGCAGCCCGGACGGCGGGAGGGGAGATACGCAGTATTTT; CDR3aa: CASSPDGGRGDTQYF; j_gene: TRBJ2-3; d_gene: TRBD2; v_gene: TRBV10-1; abundance: NA
CDR3nt: TGCGCCAGCAGTGAGTCGCTTGGGGCCCAAGAGACCCAGTACTTC; CDR3aa: CASSESLGAQETQYF; j_gene: TRBJ2-5; d_gene: NA; v_gene: TRBV10-1; abundance: once
CDR3nt: TGTGCCAGCAGCTCGCAGGCAGGGATGAATGAGCAGTTCTTC; CDR3aa: CASSSQAGMNEQFF; j_gene: TRBJ2-1; d_gene: NA; v_gene: TRBV7-2; abundance: once
CDR3nt: TGTGCCAGCAGCTTGGGGACAGGGATCCTCACCGGGGAGCTGTTTTTT; CDR3aa: CASSLGTGILTGELFF; j_gene: TRBJ2-2; d_gene: TRBD1; v_gene: TRBV5-4; abundance: NA
CDR3nt: TGTGCCAGCAGTCCGGGCAGGGGGCGCTTGAACACTGAAGCTTTCTTT; CDR3aa: CASSPGRGRLNTEAFF; j_gene: TRBJ1-1; d_gene: TRBD1; v_gene: TRBV6-2/TRBV6-3; abundance: NA
CDR3nt: TGTGCCAGCACCCAGCGGGGGGGCTTGGCAGATACGCAGTATTTT; CDR3aa: CASTQRGGLADTQYF; j_gene: TRBJ2-3; d_gene: TRBD2; v_gene: TRBV6-5; abundance: NA
CDR3nt: TGCGCCAGCAGCCTTCAGGGGCCCACTAACTATGGCTACACCTTC; CDR3aa: CASSLQGPTNYGYTF; j_gene: TRBJ1-2; d_gene: NA; v_gene: TRBV4-1; abundance: NA
CDR3nt: TGCGCCAGCAGCTCGCTAAACGCGGACAGAAACTATGGCTACACCTTC; CDR3aa: CASSSLNADRNYGYTF; j_gene: TRBJ1-2; d_gene: NA; v_gene: TRBV5-1; abundance: NA
CDR3nt: TGTGCCAGCAGCCCCGGACTAGCGAGACCCTACGAGCAGTACTTC; CDR3aa: CASSPGLARPYEQYF; j_gene: TRBJ2-7; d_gene: TRBD2; v_gene: TRBV11-3; abundance: once
CDR3nt: TGCGCCAGCAGCCGCGAAATAACGTCGCGGGCAGGGGGCAATCAGCCCCAGCATTTT; CDR3aa: CASSREITSRAGGNQPQHF; j_gene: TRBJ1-5; d_gene: NA; v_gene: TRBV4-1; abundance: NA
CDR3nt: TGTGCCATCAGTGGCGGAAACAGGGGACTTAACTATGGCTACACCTTC; CDR3aa: CAISGGNRGLNYGYTF; j_gene: TRBJ1-2; d_gene: TRBD1; v_gene: TRBV10-3; abundance: NA